This T cell receptor beta chain was obtained from a study of pediatric ulcerative colitis. Ulcerative colitis patients received no immunosuppressive medication before the diagnostic colonoscopy. Findings and caveats of the study: Substantially fewer templates came from a couple of patients' blood samples. Rectal repertoires separated controls, mild-moderate and acute severe colitis.

Sequencing was performed with immunoSEQ multiplex PCR; in TCRdb, only in-frame clones are kept and a portion is missing. The sample lists 59,000 or so clones; about 80% were seen once. Comment on this clone: Its antigen is unknown.

The specimen was blood. This clonotype originated in a boy between 10 and 17 years old with moderate ulcerative colitis.

The CDR3, as DNA: TGTGCCAGCAGTTACTCGGGGGCCATTAGTGGCGGGGAGCTGTTTTTT. Protein sequence: CASSYSGAISGGELFF. The chain employs TRBV6-5 and TRBJ2-2; D may be TRBD1 (6 bases). V was trimmed by 0 bases and J by 7 bases, leaving 15 bases between them. Germline CDR1 and CDR2: MNHEY and SVGAGI. The length of the CDR3 is 16 residues.